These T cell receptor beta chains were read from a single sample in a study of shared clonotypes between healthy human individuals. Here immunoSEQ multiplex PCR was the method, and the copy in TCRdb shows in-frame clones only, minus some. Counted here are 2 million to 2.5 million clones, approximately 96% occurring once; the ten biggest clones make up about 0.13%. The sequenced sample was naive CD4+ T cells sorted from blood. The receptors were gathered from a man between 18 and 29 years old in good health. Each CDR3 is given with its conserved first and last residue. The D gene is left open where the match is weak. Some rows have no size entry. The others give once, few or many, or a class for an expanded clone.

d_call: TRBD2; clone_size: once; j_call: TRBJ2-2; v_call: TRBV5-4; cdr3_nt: TGTGCCAGCAGCCCGGATGTAGCGGGAGCTGGCACCGGGGAGCTGTTTTTT; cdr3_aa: CASSPDVAGAGTGELFF
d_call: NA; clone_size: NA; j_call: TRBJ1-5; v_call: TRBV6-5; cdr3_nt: TGTGCCAGCAGCCGGGGGAGGGCTCGTCAGCCCCAGCATTTT; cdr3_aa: CASSRGRARQPQHF
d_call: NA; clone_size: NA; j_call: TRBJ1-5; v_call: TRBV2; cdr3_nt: TGTGCCAGCAGTGAATTTAGGGAGGACGGGGCCCAGCATTTT; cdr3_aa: CASSEFREDGAQHF
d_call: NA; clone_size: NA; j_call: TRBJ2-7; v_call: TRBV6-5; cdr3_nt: TGTGCCAGCAGTTACGCCGGGACCGCGACCTACGAGCAGTACTTC; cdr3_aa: CASSYAGTATYEQYF
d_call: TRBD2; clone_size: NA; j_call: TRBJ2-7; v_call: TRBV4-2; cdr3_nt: TGTGCCAGCAGCCAGGCGGGGGGGACCTACGAGCAGTACTTC; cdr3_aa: CASSQAGGTYEQYF
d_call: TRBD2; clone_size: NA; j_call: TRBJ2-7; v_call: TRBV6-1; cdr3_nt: TGTGCCAGCAGTGAGCAAGCGGGAGGGTTATACGAGCAGTACTTC; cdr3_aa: CASSEQAGGLYEQYF
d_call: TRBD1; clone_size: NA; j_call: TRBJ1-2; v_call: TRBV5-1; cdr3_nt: TGCGCCAGCAGCCCGGGACAGACTACTAACTATGGCTACACCTTC; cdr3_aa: CASSPGQTTNYGYTF
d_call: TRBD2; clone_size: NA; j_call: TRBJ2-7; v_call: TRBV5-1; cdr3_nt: TGCGCCAGCAGGGTAAACCCGGGACTAGCGGAGAGGGCCCTAGTGTACGAGCAGTACTTC; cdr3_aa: CASRVNPGLAERALVYEQYF
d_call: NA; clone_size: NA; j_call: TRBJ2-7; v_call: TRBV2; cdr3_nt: TGTGCCAGCAGTGAGGGGGGCTCCTACGAGCAGTACTTC; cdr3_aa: CASSEGGSYEQYF
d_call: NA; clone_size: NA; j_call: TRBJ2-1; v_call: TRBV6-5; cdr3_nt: TGTGCCAGCAGTATCTCCGGGACAAATTACAATGAGCAGTTCTTC; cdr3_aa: CASSISGTNYNEQFF
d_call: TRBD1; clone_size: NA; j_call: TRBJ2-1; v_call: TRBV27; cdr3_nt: TGTGCCAGCAGTCGGGGGAGGACAGGGGGGCATGAGCAGTTCTTC; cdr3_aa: CASSRGRTGGHEQFF
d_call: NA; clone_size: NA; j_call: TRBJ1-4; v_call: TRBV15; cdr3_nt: TGTGCCACCAGCAGAGACCTAAGCCAGGGTGAAAAACTGTTTTTT; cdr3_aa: CATSRDLSQGEKLFF
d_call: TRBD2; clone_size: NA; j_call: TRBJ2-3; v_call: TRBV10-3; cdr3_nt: TGTGCCATCAGTGAGTCGACTAGCGGGAGGTCAGGCACAGATACGCAGTATTTT; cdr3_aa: CAISESTSGRSGTDTQYF
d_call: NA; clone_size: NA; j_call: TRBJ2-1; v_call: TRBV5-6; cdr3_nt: TGTGCCAGCAGCTTAGGTTACGGGCGGAACTACAATGAGCAGTTCTTC; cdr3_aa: CASSLGYGRNYNEQFF
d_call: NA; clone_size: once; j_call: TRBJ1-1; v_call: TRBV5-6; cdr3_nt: TGTGCCAGCAGCTTGGACGGCACTGAAGCTTTCTTT; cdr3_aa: CASSLDGTEAFF
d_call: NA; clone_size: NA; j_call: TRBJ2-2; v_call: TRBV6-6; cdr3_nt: TGTGCCAGCAGTTATGGGGACGGGGAGCTGTTTTTT; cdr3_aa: CASSYGDGELFF
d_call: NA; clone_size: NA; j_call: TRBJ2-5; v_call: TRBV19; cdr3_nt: TGTGCCAGTAGTCGGCTAGCACCACGGGAGACCCAGTACTTC; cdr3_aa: CASSRLAPRETQYF
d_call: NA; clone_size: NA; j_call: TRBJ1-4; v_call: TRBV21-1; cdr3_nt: TGTGCCAGCAGCAAGCCCTACAGGCGGGGGAAACTGTTTTTT; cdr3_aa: CASSKPYRRGKLFF
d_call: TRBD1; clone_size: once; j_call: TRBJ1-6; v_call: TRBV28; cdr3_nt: TGTGCCAGCAGCGCTAGGGGGAGGGGGCTGTATTCACCCCTCCACTTT; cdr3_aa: CASSARGRGLYSPLHF
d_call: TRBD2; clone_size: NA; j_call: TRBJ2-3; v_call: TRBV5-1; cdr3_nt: TGCGCCTCCCAGGAAGCGGGAGAGGGTACGCAGTATTTT; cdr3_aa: CASQEAGEGTQYF
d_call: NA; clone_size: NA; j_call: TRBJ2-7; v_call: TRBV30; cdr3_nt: TGTGCCTGGAGTGTGGGCTCAGGACAGTTCAACGAGCAGTACTTC; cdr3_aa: CAWSVGSGQFNEQYF
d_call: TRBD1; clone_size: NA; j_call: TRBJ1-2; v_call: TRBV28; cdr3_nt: TGTGCCAGCAGTTCGGGACAGTCTTATGGCTACACCTTC; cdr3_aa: CASSSGQSYGYTF
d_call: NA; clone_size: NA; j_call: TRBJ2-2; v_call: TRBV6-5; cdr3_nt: TGTGCCAGCAGTTACTCAGGGGACGGGGAGCTGTTTTTT; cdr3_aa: CASSYSGDGELFF
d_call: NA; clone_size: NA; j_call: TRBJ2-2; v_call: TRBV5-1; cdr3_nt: TGCGCCAGCAGCCCCGAGGACAACACCGGGGAGCTGTTTTTT; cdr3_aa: CASSPEDNTGELFF
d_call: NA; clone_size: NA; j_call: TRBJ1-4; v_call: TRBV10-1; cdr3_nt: TGCGCCAGCTCCCCCGGGACTACTAATGAAAAACTGTTTTTT; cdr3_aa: CASSPGTTNEKLFF
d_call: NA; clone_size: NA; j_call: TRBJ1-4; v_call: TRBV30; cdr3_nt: TGTGCCTGGAGTGTACGGGGGCCCAATGAAAAACTGTTTTTT; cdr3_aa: CAWSVRGPNEKLFF
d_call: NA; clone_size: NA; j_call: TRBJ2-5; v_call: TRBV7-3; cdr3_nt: TGTGCCAGCACCCCTCAGACCCAGTACTTC; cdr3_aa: CASTPQTQYF
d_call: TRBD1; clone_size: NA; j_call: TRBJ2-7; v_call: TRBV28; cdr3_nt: TGTGCCAGCACCCAGATGGGACAGGGCCCCGAGCAGTACTTC; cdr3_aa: CASTQMGQGPEQYF